These 3 T cell receptor beta chains were sequenced from one sample in a study of blood T cell repertoires in COVID-19. The protocol was immunoSEQ multiplex PCR, while the TCRdb copy is restricted to in-frame clones and leaves out a portion. The sample has about 120,000 clones, approximately 80% seen once. Material for sequencing was peripheral blood. The receptors originated from a woman aged 55-69 years with acute or convalescent COVID-19.

The gene calls are TRBV21-1 and TRBJ1-6; the tabulated D call, TRBD1, remains unverified against the DNA. TRBV21-1 is a recognized pseudogene. This CDR3 is 17 amino acids long. The CDR3 loop is CASSKSTGGSGNSPLHF. CDR3 in DNA: TGTGCCAGCAGCAAATCGACAGGGGGCTCGGGAAATTCACCCCTCCACTTT.

J is TRBJ2-7 and V is TRBV2; D unresolved. V was shortened by 3 bases and J by 7 bases, with 22 bases between the two germline ends. This CDR3 region has 16 residues. Germline lookup yields CDR1 SNHLY and CDR2 FYNNEI. This CDR3 is CASSDAFPGPTGEQYF. In DNA, the CDR3 is TGTGCCAGCAGTGATGCTTTCCCGGGTCCTACCGGGGAGCAGTACTTC.

The chain recombines TRBV4-3 with TRBJ2-2, with TRBD2 matching 10 bases. The germline gives CDR1 LGHNA, CDR2 YSLEER. The CDR3 extends over 16 amino acids. Trimming at V came to 0 bases and at J to 5 bases, leaving 3 bases not matched to a gene. CDR3 sequence reads: CASSQDIAGGTGELFF. The CDR3, as DNA: TGCGCCAGCAGCCAAGATATAGCGGGGGGAACCGGGGAGCTGTTTTTT.